Below, 26 T cell receptor beta chains from the same sample are listed, as sequenced in a study of cytomegalovirus exposure and HLA in healthy donors. In the PCR, 60 Vbeta and 13 Jbeta primers were used. Method: immunoSEQ multiplex PCR; TCRdb's copy keeps in-frame clones and lacks some. The sample includes over 110,000 clones, 82% of them seen just once. The sample taken for sequencing was PBMCs. These receptors originate from a male donor in good health and CMV-seronegative.

The genes are TRBV19 and TRBJ2-1; D gene uncertain. V was shortened by 3 bases and J by 15 bases, with 9 bases between the two germline ends. CDR1 and CDR2 (germline): LNHDA, SQIVND (reference sequence). The CDR3 runs 10 residues. CDR3 sequence: CASSIFPVFF. CDR3 coding DNA: TGTGCCAGTAGTATTTTCCCGGTGTTCTTC.

Worth noting for this clone: Different DNA sequences within this sample yield the same CDR3. V is TRBV6-4 and J is TRBJ2-3, with 12 bases matching TRBD2. V was pared by 3 bases and J by 4 bases, with 2 bases of the junction left unmatched. The germline V gene has CDR1 MRHNA and CDR2 SNTAGT. This CDR3 contains 15 residues. CDR3 in DNA: TGTGCCAGCAGTGATGGGACTAGCGGGCCAGATACGCAGTATTTT. It codes for CASSDGTSGPDTQYF.

This clone was picked up a small number of times. V usage is TRBV11-3 and J usage is TRBJ2-1; 7 bases are a match to TRBD2. V trimming: 5 bases; J trimming: 7 bases; junction bases outside the gene matches: 14. The CDR3 length is 16 residues. Germline values: CDR1 SGHNT, CDR2 YENEEA. The CDR3, as DNA: TGTGCCAGCAGCCCTCTCGGGGAGGGGAACCCGAATGAGCAGTTCTTC. It translates to CASSPLGEGNPNEQFF.

The chain combines TRBV6-4 with TRBJ2-3, with no clear D. The V and J ends lost 3 bases and 0 bases respectively, with 10 bases between them. The germline CDR1 and CDR2 sequences are MRHNA and SNTAGT. The CDR3 runs to 15 residues. The CDR3 here is CASSDSASSTDTQYF. The CDR3 coding sequence is TGTGCCAGCAGTGATTCAGCGTCTAGCACAGATACGCAGTATTTT.

The rearrangement uses TRBV27 and TRBJ2-1, with 10 bases matching TRBD2. The CDR3 is 13 residues long. Germline trimming cut 10 bases from V and 4 bases from J; bases unmatched to any gene: 4. CDR1 and CDR2 from the germline V gene are MNHEY and SMNVEV (reference sequence). The CDR3, as DNA: TGTGCCACCACTAGCGGGGTATACAATGAGCAGTTCTTC. As protein: CATTSGVYNEQFF.

V gene TRBV6-1 combines with J gene TRBJ2-3, with D possibly being TRBD2 (5 bases). This CDR3 has 12 residues. Trimming cost V 6 bases and J 4 bases, with 8 bases left between them. Germline values: CDR1 MNHNS, CDR2 SASEGT. As DNA, the CDR3 is TGTGCCAGCAGCGGACTCGCAGATACGCAGTATTTT. This codes for CASSGLADTQYF.

The V and J genes are TRBV5-1 and TRBJ2-1, with 8 bases matching TRBD2. This CDR3 contains 14 residues. V lost 7 bases to trimming and J lost 4 bases; unmatched junction nucleotides: 7. The germline gives CDR1 SGHRS, CDR2 YFSETQ. CDR3 loop: CASSQGGGYNEQFF. DNA of the CDR3: TGCGCCAGCTCACAGGGCGGGGGGTACAATGAGCAGTTCTTC.

The chain is built from TRBV7-9 and TRBJ2-7; 8 bases match TRBD2. The CDR3 is made up of 14 amino acids. V shed 2 bases and J 7 bases; nucleotides not matched to a gene: 7. From germline, CDR1 is SEHNR and CDR2 FQNEAQ (reference sequence). In DNA, the CDR3 is TGTGCCAGCAGCTTAACTGGGACGGGAGGGGAGCAGTACTTC. Translating gives CASSLTGTGGEQYF.

The rearrangement links TRBV6-5 to TRBJ1-2; D unresolved. CDR3 length: 14 amino acids. V lost 2 bases to trimming and J lost 4 bases, with 11 bases between them. Per the germline V gene, CDR1 is MNHEY and CDR2 is SVGAGI. The CDR3: CASSYGSGGYGYTF. The CDR3 nucleotides are TGTGCCAGCAGTTACGGGTCAGGAGGCTATGGCTACACCTTC.

This chain connects TRBV20-1 to TRBJ2-1, with D perhaps TRBD2 (5 bases). V was cut by 4 bases and J by 9 bases, with 10 bases left in between. Germline V gene data show CDR1 as DFQATT and CDR2 as SNEGSKA (reference sequence). CDR3 length: 11 amino acids. This CDR3 reads CSATPAGEQFF. The CDR3 nucleotides are TGCAGTGCTACCCCGGCGGGTGAGCAGTTCTTC.

This sequence joins TRBV5-4 and TRBJ2-7, with 13 bases fitting TRBD2. The length of the CDR3 is 15 residues. Unmatched junction bases numbered 4, after V lost 4 bases and J lost 3 bases. Per the germline V gene, CDR1 is SGHNT and CDR2 is YYREEE (reference sequence). The CDR3 DNA reads TGTGCCAGCAGCGGTGGACTAGCGGGAGTCTACGAGCAGTACTTC. Amino acid sequence: CASSGGLAGVYEQYF.

This clone was picked up one time. The chain uses TRBV6-5 and TRBJ2-1, with D uncertain. CDR3 size: 14 residues. Germline assignment: CDR1 MNHEY and CDR2 SVGAGI. V gave up 5 bases and J gave up 0 bases, with 8 bases separating them. CDR3 region: CASSVLSSYNEQFF. For the CDR3, the DNA is TGTGCCAGCAGTGTTCTGAGCTCCTACAATGAGCAGTTCTTC.

The rearrangement joins TRBV5-4 to TRBJ1-1, with D tentatively TRBD1 (6 bases). V was clipped by 4 bases and J by 3 bases, with 16 bases between them. Germline V gives CDR1 SGHNT, CDR2 YYREEE (reference sequence). The CDR3 consists of 15 residues. The CDR3: CASSGAGGFYTEAFF. CDR3 sequence (DNA): TGTGCCAGCAGCGGGGCGGGGGGCTTCTACACTGAAGCTTTCTTT.

This chain connects TRBV5-4 to TRBJ2-5; 8 bases map to TRBD2. The CDR3 runs 15 residues. Trimming took 4 bases from V and 1 from J; bases not matched to a gene: 6. Germline-derived CDR1 and CDR2 are SGHNT and YYREEE (reference sequence). In DNA form, the CDR3 reads TGTGCCAGCAGCCTAAGACTAGCGAGCCAAGAGACCCAGTACTTC. This translates into CASSLRLASQETQYF.

This clone was counted a few times. The J gene is TRBJ1-1, the V gene TRBV5-1; D possibly corresponds to TRBD1 (6 bases). The V gene's germline CDR1 is SGHRS and CDR2 YFSETQ. The CDR3 consists of 13 residues. V lost 4 bases and J lost 4, with 11 bases in between. CDR3 loop: CASSGQGSTEAFF. For the CDR3, the DNA is TGCGCCAGCAGCGGTCAGGGGAGCACTGAAGCTTTCTTT. Using reference TRBV5-1 and TRBJ1-1 for the parts outside the CDR3, the full variable domain is KAGVTQTPRYLIKTRGQQVTLSCSPISGHRSVSWYQQTPGQGLQFLFEYFSETQRNKGNFPGRFSGRQFSNSRSEMNVSTLELGDSALYLCASSGQGSTEAFFGQGTRLTVV.

CDR3 bases: TGTGCCAGCTCTCGGGGAGGGTCTTCTAATGAAAAACTGTTTTTT. Translation: CASSRGGSSNEKLFF. This chain links TRBV18 with TRBJ1-4; D ambiguous. The CDR3 is 15 amino acids. Deletions cut 6 bases from V and 3 bases from J, with 14 bases between. Per the germline V gene, CDR1 is KGHSH and CDR2 is LQKENI.

In this sample, this clone turned up once. J is TRBJ2-7 and V is TRBV7-2; the match to TRBD2 covers 9 bases. V dropped 1 base and J dropped 3; count of bases not matched to a gene: 7. CDR3 length: 16 residues. From germline, CDR1 is SGHTA and CDR2 FQGNSA. The DNA for the CDR3 is TGTGCCAGCAGCTTAGGCGGGGGGGGCTTGTTCTACGAGCAGTACTTC. Its translation: CASSLGGGGLFYEQYF.

This chain connects TRBV9 to TRBJ2-7, with TRBD2 matching 7 bases. This CDR3 contains 15 residues. The germline V gene has CDR1 SGDLS and CDR2 YYNGEE. J was trimmed by 2 bases and V by 2 bases; bases with no gene match: 7. The chain's CDR3 is CASSVYGGGTYEQYF. CDR3 coding DNA: TGTGCCAGCAGCGTCTATGGGGGAGGGACCTACGAGCAGTACTTC.

This chain links TRBV30 with TRBJ2-2; D not certain. Trimming cost V 0 bases and J 7 bases, with 6 bases left between them. This CDR3 is 12 amino acids long. Germline CDR1 and CDR2: GTSNPN and SVGIG (reference sequence). The CDR3 loop reads CAWSVLGGELFF. CDR3 DNA: TGTGCCTGGAGTGTACTTGGCGGGGAGCTGTTTTTT.

The chain carries TRBV28 and TRBJ1-2; tentative D call: TRBD1 (5 bases). The CDR3 is 16 residues long. Germline loops: CDR1 MDHEN, CDR2 SYDVKM. The V and J ends lost 3 bases and 0 bases respectively, with 14 bases between them. CDR3 sequence: CASSFEEGPANYGYTF. The DNA for the CDR3 is TGTGCCAGCAGTTTTGAGGAGGGACCCGCTAACTATGGCTACACCTTC.

The chain employs TRBV28 and TRBJ1-4; D gene uncertain. There are 13 residues in the CDR3. V shed 7 bases and J shed 3 bases, with 9 bases lying between them. The germline CDR1 and CDR2 sequences are MDHEN and SYDVKM. The CDR3 DNA reads as TGTGCCAGCACCCCAACTCCTAATGAAAAACTGTTTTTT. This codes for CASTPTPNEKLFF.

The DNA for the CDR3 is TGTGCCAGCAGTGAACCAGCTGGAAACACCATATATTTT. This gives the protein CASSEPAGNTIYF. The chain carries TRBV25-1 and TRBJ1-3; D is ambiguous. Germline loops: CDR1 MGHDK, CDR2 SYGVNS. The CDR3 is made up of 13 amino acids. V gave up 2 bases and J gave up 2 bases, with 4 bases separating them.

The chain links TRBV23-1 to TRBJ2-1; TRBD1 matches at 8 bases. TRBV23-1 is an open reading frame whose function is uncertain. Unmatched junction bases numbered 15, after V lost 7 bases and J lost 7 bases. This CDR3 is built from 16 residues. The CDR3 is CASISRGTGEGNEQFF. In nucleotides, the CDR3 is TGCGCCAGCATCTCAAGGGGGACAGGTGAGGGTAATGAGCAGTTCTTC.

V usage is TRBV14 and J usage is TRBJ1-3; the D is unclear. The CDR3 sequence is 15 residues long. Trimming left V 2 bases short and J 2 bases short, with 10 bases between. Germline V lookup: CDR1 SGHDN, CDR2 FVKESK. DNA of the CDR3: TGTGCCAGCAGCCAACACCAGCTAGCTGGAAACACCATATATTTT. Translation: CASSQHQLAGNTIYF.

The rearrangement uses TRBV6-1 and TRBJ2-7; 8 bases are shared with TRBD1. CDR3 length equals 13 residues. Germline CDR1 is MNHNS and CDR2 is SASEGT. J gave up 5 bases and V 6 bases, and 6 bases lay outside the gene matches. CDR3: CASRARGQNEQYF. CDR3 DNA: TGTGCCAGCAGGGCCAGGGGGCAAAACGAGCAGTACTTC.

The chain carries TRBV11-3 and TRBJ2-5; D might be TRBD2 (5 bases). CDR3 length: 15 amino acids. Per germline, CDR1 SGHNT and CDR2 YENEEA. The V and J ends lost 4 bases and 2 bases respectively, with 14 bases between them. CDR3 sequence: CASSSTRGPQETQYF. The CDR3 DNA follows: TGTGCCAGCAGCTCGACCCGAGGGCCTCAAGAGACCCAGTACTTC.